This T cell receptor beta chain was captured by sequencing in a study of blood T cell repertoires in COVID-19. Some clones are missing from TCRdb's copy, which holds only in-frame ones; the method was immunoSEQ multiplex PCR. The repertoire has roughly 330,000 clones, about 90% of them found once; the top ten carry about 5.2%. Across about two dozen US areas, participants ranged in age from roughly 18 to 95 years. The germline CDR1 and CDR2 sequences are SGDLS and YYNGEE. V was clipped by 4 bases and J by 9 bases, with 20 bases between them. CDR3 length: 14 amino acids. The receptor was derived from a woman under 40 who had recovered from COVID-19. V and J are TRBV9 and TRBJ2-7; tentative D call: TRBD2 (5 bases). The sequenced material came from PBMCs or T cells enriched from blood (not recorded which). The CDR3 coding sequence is TGTGCCAGCAGCCCTCAAGCGGTAGTCTCTGGGCAGTACTTC. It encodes CASSPQAVVSGQYF.